The 21 T cell receptor beta chains below all came from one sample that was sequenced in a study of OX40 agonist ivuxolimab in advanced cancers. The method was immunoSEQ multiplex PCR; TCRdb's version includes in-frame clones alone and lacks a portion of them. The table has roughly 72,000 clones, about 88% seen once. Sequenced here: CD4+ or CD8+ T cells sorted from blood, sampled in a trial of the OX40 agonist ivuxolimab. These receptors all come from an adult with an advanced solid tumor such as melanoma, head and neck, liver or kidney cancer.

The chain joins TRBV5-6 to TRBJ1-1, with 7 bases aligning to TRBD1. Germline CDR1 reads SGHDT; CDR2 reads YYEEEE. The CDR3 extends over 15 amino acids. The V and J ends lost 3 bases and 2 bases, in that order; junction bases with no gene match: 7. CDR3 sequence (DNA): TGTGCCAGCAGCTCTCGGGGGACAGCTAACACTGAAGCTTTCTTT. Amino acid sequence: CASSSRGTANTEAFF.

The V gene is TRBV9, the J gene TRBJ1-2; D call uncertain. V lost 4 bases to trimming and J lost 1 base, with 11 bases between them. This CDR3 comprises 14 residues. Germline V CDR1 and CDR2: SGDLS, YYNGEE. This CDR3 reads CASSITLGNYGYTF. The CDR3 DNA follows: TGTGCCAGCAGCATCACTCTGGGTAACTATGGCTACACCTTC.

The CDR3 here is CASSLLGTVSAYEQYF. CDR3 nucleotides: TGTGCCAGCAGTTTATTGGGGACAGTGAGCGCCTACGAGCAGTACTTC. The chain employs TRBV28 and TRBJ2-7, with 7 bases aligning to TRBD1. This CDR3 has 16 amino acids. J gave up 2 bases and V 1 base, and 8 bases lay outside the gene matches. The germline V gene has CDR1 MDHEN and CDR2 SYDVKM.

The chain recombines TRBV5-1 with TRBJ2-3, with a possible D match to TRBD1 (7 bases). V lost 4 bases to trimming and J lost 2 bases, with 14 bases between them. Germline loops: CDR1 SGHRS, CDR2 YFSETQ. The CDR3 contains 15 residues. CDR3 DNA sequence: TGCGCCAGCAGCCCCAGGGGGGTGACCACAGATACGCAGTATTTT. This encodes CASSPRGVTTDTQYF.

The chain couples TRBV7-2 to TRBJ2-7; TRBD1 matches 11 bases. V dropped 5 bases and J dropped 4; count of bases not matched to a gene: 13. CDR1 and CDR2 (germline): SGHTA, FQGNSA. The CDR3 length is 17 residues. For the CDR3, the DNA is TGTGCCAGCAGCCCCCACCTCGGGACAGGGGGAGATTACGAGCAGTACTTC. Translating it yields CASSPHLGTGGDYEQYF.

This chain uses TRBV28 with TRBJ1-4, with no clear D. This CDR3 contains 15 residues. Germline loops: CDR1 MDHEN, CDR2 SYDVKM. V was clipped by 4 bases and J by 5 bases, with 14 bases between them. The CDR3 is CASSSLDRGNEKLFF. The DNA of the CDR3 is TGTGCCAGCAGTTCCCTAGACCGTGGAAATGAAAAACTGTTTTTT.

CDR3 residues: CASSSTGRVNQPQHF. In nucleotides, the CDR3 is TGTGCCAGCAGTTCGACAGGGAGGGTCAATCAGCCCCAGCATTTT. This chain links TRBV28 with TRBJ1-5, with 7 positions matching TRBD1. Germline CDR1 reads MDHEN; CDR2 reads SYDVKM. Trimming at V came to 4 bases and at J to 3 bases, leaving 6 bases not matched to a gene. This CDR3 has 15 residues.

In its sample, this clone was seen once. The rearrangement links TRBV18 to TRBJ1-2; D is undetermined. The CDR3 has 15 residues. Trimming left V 3 bases short and J 8 bases short, with 19 bases between. Germline V gene lookup returns CDR1 KGHSH and CDR2 LQKENI. In nucleotides, the CDR3 is TGTGCCAGCTCACCGACAACGGTCTTGAGAGAAGGCTACACCTTC. It is translated as CASSPTTVLREGYTF.

This chain joins TRBV4-1 and TRBJ2-4; D remains unclear. V was trimmed by 0 bases and J by 6 bases, leaving 6 bases between them. CDR1 and CDR2 (germline): MGHRA, YSYEKL. This CDR3 region has 13 residues. CDR3 sequence: CASSQDPTNIQYF. The CDR3 region has the DNA TGCGCCAGCAGCCAAGATCCCACAAACATTCAGTACTTC.

The V call is TRBV6-5, the J call TRBJ2-5; D is unclear. Looked up from germline, CDR1 is MNHEY and CDR2 is SVGAGI. Trimming stripped 5 bases from V and 3 bases from J, with 4 bases between. CDR3 length: 11 residues. The CDR3 sequence: CASSRKETQYF. The CDR3 bases are TGTGCCAGCAGTCGAAAAGAGACCCAGTACTTC.

In DNA form, the CDR3 reads TGTGCCAGCAGCTTACGACCAAGCCAAGAGACCCAGTACTTC. Translated, it gives CASSLRPSQETQYF. V usage is TRBV7-2 and J usage is TRBJ2-5; no clear D. Trimming removed 2 bases at V and 1 base at J, with 8 bases between. Per the germline V gene, CDR1 is SGHTA and CDR2 is FQGNSA. This CDR3 is 14 amino acids long.

The rearrangement links TRBV5-4 to TRBJ2-7; possibly TRBD2 for D (5 bases). This CDR3 spans 16 amino acids. V was clipped by 3 bases and J by 5 bases, with 21 bases between them. Germline values: CDR1 SGHNT, CDR2 YYREEE (reference sequence). The CDR3 DNA reads TGTGCCAGCAGCTACCGAGCGGATGCAAGCGTCCACGAGCAGTACTTC. This gives the protein CASSYRADASVHEQYF.

This chain uses TRBV7-9 with TRBJ1-3; D call uncertain. Germline assignment: CDR1 SEHNR and CDR2 FQNEAQ (reference sequence). The length of the CDR3 is 12 residues. V was cut by 2 bases and J by 9 bases, with 8 bases left in between. CDR3 in amino acids: CASSLLGLTIYF. The CDR3 DNA reads as TGTGCCAGCAGCTTATTAGGTCTCACCATATATTTT.

The chain employs TRBV10-3 and TRBJ2-5; D is unresolved. V lost 8 bases, J lost 1 base, and 17 bases lay in between. This CDR3 has 15 residues. CDR1 and CDR2 (germline): ENHRY, SYGVKD. Written as DNA, the CDR3 is TGTGCCATCTCGGAAGTGTGGGCAGTCCAAGAGACCCAGTACTTC. Residues: CAISEVWAVQETQYF.

Concerning this clone: Mismatch with germline at one junction end may stem from a read error. The chain has TRBV6-1 and TRBJ2-5, with 9 bases matching TRBD1. The J call is in doubt because the DNA end fits TRBJ2-7 better. The CDR3 consists of 18 residues. Germline V CDR1 and CDR2: MNHNS, SASEGT. The CDR3 nucleotides read TGTGCCATCAGTGGGGACAGGGACGGGACGATGTACTCCTACGAGCAGTACTTC. Amino acids: CAISGDRDGTMYSYEQYF.

CDR3: CASSDRPGREEGVEQFF. CDR3 DNA: TGCGCCAGCAGCGACCGACCGGGGAGGGAAGAAGGGGTTGAGCAGTTCTTC. This chain joins TRBV4-1 and TRBJ2-1; 7 bases align to TRBD2. The trim removed 5 bases at V and 9 bases at J, leaving 19 bases unmatched. The CDR3 is 17 amino acids. Germline V gene data show CDR1 as MGHRA and CDR2 as YSYEKL.

Notes on this clone: An end of the junction does not agree with germline; a read error may underlie this. The gene calls are TRBV5-1 and TRBJ2-7, with a tentative D call TRBD1 (5 bases). Germline values: CDR1 SGHRS, CDR2 YFSETQ. The length of the CDR3 is 14 residues. The CDR3 DNA follows: TGCGCCAGCAGGGCACAGGTACCCTCCAACGAGCAGTACTTC. It translates to CASRAQVPSNEQYF.

The chain joins TRBV5-1 to TRBJ2-3; D perhaps matches TRBD2 (6 bases). The germline V and J ends were trimmed by 3 bases and 3 bases, with 14 bases remaining between them. From germline, CDR1 is SGHRS and CDR2 YFSETQ. The CDR3 covers 15 residues. In DNA form, the CDR3 reads TGCGCCAGCAGCTCCGCGGGGTCTGGGACAGATACGCAGTATTTT. This encodes CASSSAGSGTDTQYF.

J is TRBJ1-3 and V is TRBV19, with a tentative D call TRBD1 (6 bases). The CDR3 extends over 13 amino acids. V was pared by 7 bases and J by 3 bases, with 10 bases between. CDR1 and CDR2 (germline): LNHDA, SQIVND (reference sequence). CDR3 DNA: TGTGCCAGTACCCAGGACAGTGGAAACACCATATATTTT. Translated: CASTQDSGNTIYF.

The chain is built from TRBV2 and TRBJ2-4; D assignment may be TRBD1 or TRBD2 (5 bases each). The CDR3 is 15 amino acids. Germline CDR1 reads SNHLY; CDR2 reads FYNNEI. V was trimmed by 4 bases and J by 8 bases, leaving 18 bases between them. The CDR3 is CASSGTLTGSDIQYF. The CDR3 DNA follows: TGTGCCAGCAGTGGGACATTAACGGGATCTGACATTCAGTACTTC.

In this sample, this clone turned up a few times. The CDR3 protein is CASSLRQGKSPLHF. DNA for the CDR3: TGTGCCAGCAGTCTTAGACAGGGAAAATCACCCCTCCACTTT. V gene TRBV6-6 combines with J gene TRBJ1-6; TRBD1 aligns across 7 bases. V trimming: 5 bases; J trimming: 10 bases; junction bases outside the gene matches: 8. CDR1 and CDR2 (germline): MNHNY, SVGAGI (reference sequence). This CDR3 has 14 amino acids.